Each of the 32 T cell receptor beta chains below was sequenced from the same sample in a study of blood T cell repertoires in COVID-19. Profiling relied on immunoSEQ multiplex PCR, and the TCRdb table lists in-frame clones only, not all of them. The repertoire holds over 90,000 clones, 81% seen once, with about 4.4% in the top ten. The sample was peripheral blood. Every receptor here comes from a man between 60 and 75 years old with acute or convalescent COVID-19.

This clone was seen only a few times. This chain joins TRBV15 and TRBJ2-7; TRBD2 might be the D (5 bases). This CDR3 contains 14 residues. V was clipped by 3 bases and J by 7 bases, with 16 bases between them. Germline V gives CDR1 LNHNV, CDR2 YYDKDF (reference sequence). CDR3 coding DNA: TGTGCCACCAGCAGCCGGACGGGAATAATGGAGCAGTACTTC. It specifies CATSSRTGIMEQYF.

This chain connects TRBV3-1 (or the pseudogene TRBV3-2) to TRBJ1-2; 8 nucleotides line up with TRBD1. CDR1 is LGHDT, CDR2 YNNKEL, per germline (reference sequence). The J segment lost 8 bases and the V segment lost 2 bases, leaving 4 bases of the junction unmatched. The CDR3 sequence is 13 residues long. CDR3 in amino acids: CASSQQGAEGYTF. The DNA for the CDR3 is TGTGCCAGCAGCCAACAGGGGGCGGAAGGCTACACCTTC.

The chain links TRBV29-1 to TRBJ1-1, with TRBD1 identical over 10 bases. CDR3 length: 14 residues. Germline assignment: CDR1 SQVTM and CDR2 ANQGSEA. The junction had 5 bases not matched to a gene; V was cut back by 6 bases and J by 1 base. For the CDR3, the DNA is TGCAGCGTAAAAGGACAGGGGGGGAACACTGAAGCTTTCTTT. This sequence encodes CSVKGQGGNTEAFF.

The chain links TRBV11-2 to TRBJ2-1; 8 nucleotides agree with TRBD2. Germline values: CDR1 SGHAT, CDR2 FQNNGV. Unmatched junction bases numbered 7, after V lost 0 bases and J lost 9 bases. This CDR3 is built from 15 residues. The CDR3 coding sequence is TGTGCCAGCAGCTTAGATTGGAGCGGGAGACCTGAGCAGTTCTTC. It translates to CASSLDWSGRPEQFF.

The chain employs TRBV4-3 and TRBJ2-7, with a possible D match to TRBD2 (5 bases). This CDR3 contains 16 residues. V was shortened by 0 bases and J by 2 bases, with 14 bases between the two germline ends. In germline, CDR1 is LGHNA, CDR2 YSLEER. The CDR3 sequence is CASSQEWRSSTYEQYF. The CDR3, as DNA: TGCGCCAGCAGCCAAGAGTGGAGGTCTTCTACCTACGAGCAGTACTTC.

This sequence joins TRBV7-9 and TRBJ1-1; perhaps TRBD1 as D (6 bases). The ends were cut back, 5 bases at V and 4 bases at J, with 17 bases in the middle. The CDR3 totals 15 residues. Germline V gene lookup returns CDR1 SEHNR and CDR2 FQNEAQ (reference sequence). The CDR3, as DNA: TGTGCCAGCAGCCCGGGCTTGGACAGAACCACTGAAGCTTTCTTT. The encoded protein is CASSPGLDRTTEAFF.

This chain links TRBV4-3 with TRBJ2-2, with unresolved D. The CDR3 is 16 amino acids. Per the germline V gene, CDR1 is LGHNA and CDR2 is YSLEER. Trimming removed 1 base at V and 4 bases at J, with 13 bases between. The CDR3 coding sequence is TGCGCCAGCAGCCAAGTGGTGACACTGCCCACCGGGGAGCTGTTTTTT. The encoded protein is CASSQVVTLPTGELFF.

The chain joins TRBV20-1 to TRBJ2-5; TRBD2 matches at 11 bases. The CDR3 sequence is 15 residues long. Germline lookup yields CDR1 DFQATT and CDR2 SNEGSKA (reference sequence). The V segment lost 3 bases and the J segment 3 bases; nucleotides outside the gene matches: 6. CDR3 protein: CSASPPGLAEETQYF. In DNA form, the CDR3 reads TGCAGTGCTAGTCCCCCGGGACTAGCGGAAGAGACCCAGTACTTC.

V usage is TRBV5-6 and J usage is TRBJ1-5; TRBD1 agrees at 12 bases. Looked up from germline, CDR1 is SGHDT and CDR2 is YYEEEE. This CDR3 region has 17 residues. With V trimmed by 4 bases and J by 11 bases, 16 bases remained unmatched. The CDR3 loop reads CASSAGTGGGKVGTQHF. Written as DNA, the CDR3 is TGTGCCAGCAGCGCAGGGACAGGGGGCGGCAAGGTGGGGACCCAGCATTTT.

This chain links TRBV11-3 with TRBJ2-1, with TRBD2 identical over 10 bases. The length of the CDR3 is 17 residues. Looked up from germline, CDR1 is SGHNT and CDR2 is YENEEA. V lost 1 base to trimming and J lost 0 bases; unmatched junction nucleotides: 3. The CDR3 sequence is CASSLVASGSSYNEQFF. The CDR3 DNA reads as TGTGCCAGCAGCTTAGTGGCTAGCGGGAGCTCCTACAATGAGCAGTTCTTC.

CDR3 in amino acids: CASSVGQTDNEQFF. DNA for the CDR3: TGTGCCAGCAGCGTGGGACAGACAGACAATGAGCAGTTCTTC. The chain links TRBV9 to TRBJ2-1; TRBD1 agrees at 7 bases. The CDR3 runs to 14 residues. Germline V lookup: CDR1 SGDLS, CDR2 YYNGEE. V shed 2 bases and J 5 bases; nucleotides not matched to a gene: 4.

J is TRBJ1-2 and V is TRBV18, with D maybe TRBD1 (5 bases). From germline, CDR1 is KGHSH and CDR2 LQKENI. Trimming cost V 3 bases and J 4 bases, with 9 bases left between them. The CDR3 runs to 13 residues. The CDR3 is CASSPDSFYGYTF. The CDR3, as DNA: TGTGCCAGCTCACCCGACAGCTTCTATGGCTACACCTTC.

This clone was counted only a few times. The V and J genes are TRBV2 and TRBJ1-1; D remains unclear. CDR1 SNHLY and CDR2 FYNNEI come from the germline V gene. The length of the CDR3 is 15 residues. V was shortened by 2 bases and J by 6 bases, with 16 bases between the two germline ends. CDR3: CASSERGGGVAEAFF. The CDR3, as DNA: TGTGCCAGCAGTGAACGAGGCGGAGGTGTCGCTGAAGCTTTCTTT.

This clone was detected a few times. The gene calls are TRBV2 and TRBJ1-5, with D possibly matching TRBD1 (6 bases). The CDR3 runs 15 residues. V was clipped by 3 bases and J by 0 bases, with 9 bases between them. Germline V gives CDR1 SNHLY, CDR2 FYNNEI. In DNA form, the CDR3 reads TGTGCCAGCAGTGAGGACAGAGTTAGCAATCAGCCCCAGCATTTT. Protein: CASSEDRVSNQPQHF.

The chain is built from TRBV19 and TRBJ1-6, with D hard to call. CDR1 LNHDA and CDR2 SQIVND come from the germline V gene (reference sequence). V was clipped by 8 bases and J by 0 bases, with 11 bases between them. The CDR3 length is 15 residues. Here the CDR3 DNA reads TGTGCCAGTCTTTCCGCGAGCTCCTATAATTCACCCCTCCACTTT. The encoded protein is CASLSASSYNSPLHF.

This clone was counted a few times. J is TRBJ1-6 and V is TRBV10-1; tentatively, D is TRBD1 (5 bases). From germline, CDR1 is WNHNN and CDR2 SYGVQD (reference sequence). The V end lost 2 bases, the J end lost 9 bases, and 11 bases lay between the germline ends. The CDR3 loop spans 14 amino acids. The CDR3 DNA follows: TGCGCCAGCAGTGAGCAGGGATCAGGTTCACCCCTCCACTTT. It specifies CASSEQGSGSPLHF.

The CDR3 nucleotides read TGCGCCAGCAGCGAAGGAGGCCAAGACACTGAAGCTTTCTTT. Protein: CASSEGGQDTEAFF. The V gene is TRBV5-1, the J gene TRBJ1-1; D not resolved. V lost 4 bases and J 3 bases, leaving 13 bases between the germline ends. The CDR3 is 14 amino acids. CDR1 SGHRS and CDR2 YFSETQ come from the germline V gene.

The chain has TRBV11-3 and TRBJ1-1; no reliable D call. The CDR3 covers 13 residues. V was trimmed by 5 bases and J by 4 bases, leaving 11 bases between them. CDR1 SGHNT and CDR2 YENEEA come from the germline V gene. The CDR3 nucleotides are TGTGCCAGCAGCACGCGGGGTGGCACTGAAGCTTTCTTT. Its translation: CASSTRGGTEAFF.

This chain joins TRBV30 and TRBJ2-1; TRBD1 might be the D (5 bases). V gave up 2 bases and J gave up 6 bases, with 20 bases separating them. This CDR3 is built from 16 residues. In germline, CDR1 is GTSNPN, CDR2 SVGIG (reference sequence). The CDR3 sequence: CAWSPTGRWGLNEQFF. CDR3 DNA: TGTGCCTGGAGTCCGACGGGCAGGTGGGGCCTCAATGAGCAGTTCTTC.

Written as DNA, the CDR3 is TGCGCCAGCAGCCGGACGGGAACCTACGAGCAGTACTTC. Translation: CASSRTGTYEQYF. This chain joins TRBV5-1 and TRBJ2-7; D might be TRBD2 (5 bases). Trimming shortened V by 4 bases and J by 2 bases, and 10 bases separated the two germline ends. The CDR3 sequence is 13 residues long. The germline gives CDR1 SGHRS, CDR2 YFSETQ.

This chain joins TRBV3-1 (or the pseudogene TRBV3-2) and TRBJ1-2, with 7 bases aligning to TRBD1. The germline V gene encodes CDR1 LGHDT and CDR2 YNNKEL (reference sequence). The V segment lost 3 bases and the J segment 8 bases; nucleotides outside the gene matches: 9. This CDR3 is built from 14 residues. CDR3 nucleotides: TGTGCCAGCAGCCACACTCAGGGGGTTCAGGGCTACACCTTC. Its protein is CASSHTQGVQGYTF.

The rearrangement links TRBV5-4 to TRBJ1-2, with D perhaps TRBD1 (6 bases). The CDR3 runs 16 residues. Trimming cost V 4 bases and J 1 base, with 17 bases left between them. Looked up from germline, CDR1 is SGHNT and CDR2 is YYREEE (reference sequence). The CDR3 sequence is CASSVQGPRINYGYTF. CDR3 DNA sequence: TGTGCCAGCAGCGTACAGGGACCAAGAATTAACTATGGCTACACCTTC.

J is TRBJ1-6 and V is TRBV11-3; unclear D gene. Trimming stripped 3 bases from V and 5 bases from J, with 14 bases between. Germline V CDR1 and CDR2: SGHNT, YENEEA. The CDR3 is 16 amino acids. The CDR3 DNA follows: TGTGCCAGCAGCTTCCCTAACAGTTGGAATAATTCACCCCTCCACTTT. It translates to CASSFPNSWNNSPLHF.

CDR3 sequence: CASSKNSGGYNEQFF. The DNA for the CDR3 is TGTGCCAGCAGCAAGAATAGCGGGGGGTACAATGAGCAGTTCTTC. V is TRBV11-3 and J is TRBJ2-1; 10 bases are shared with TRBD2. CDR1 SGHNT and CDR2 YENEEA come from the germline V gene. The CDR3 is 15 amino acids. V shed 5 bases and J 4 bases; nucleotides not matched to a gene: 5.

This sequence joins TRBV6-1 and TRBJ2-5; 10 bases line up with TRBD2. V dropped 2 bases and J dropped 4; count of bases not matched to a gene: 4. Germline CDR1 and CDR2: MNHNS and SASEGT. The CDR3 spans 15 residues. The CDR3 DNA is TGTGCCAGCAGTGAACAGCGGGAGGGAGGAGAGACCCAGTACTTC. It codes for CASSEQREGGETQYF.

J is TRBJ1-6 and V is TRBV19; D perhaps matches TRBD1 (6 bases). The CDR3 spans 13 residues. The germline V and J ends were trimmed by 6 bases and 3 bases, with 6 bases remaining between them. Germline CDR1 reads LNHDA; CDR2 reads SQIVND (reference sequence). The CDR3 region is CASRDSYNSPLHF. DNA for the CDR3: TGTGCCAGTAGGGACAGCTATAATTCACCCCTCCACTTT.

The chain recombines TRBV20-1 with TRBJ2-2; TRBD2 is a possible D gene (6 bases). Trimming left V 3 bases short and J 7 bases short, with 15 bases between. The CDR3 consists of 14 residues. Germline V gives CDR1 DFQATT, CDR2 SNEGSKA (reference sequence). The chain's CDR3 is CSASFPGLDGELFF. In nucleotides, the CDR3 is TGCAGTGCTAGTTTTCCGGGACTGGACGGGGAGCTGTTTTTT.

A single count supports this clone. This sequence joins TRBV27 and TRBJ2-5, with 9 positions matching TRBD2. The V and J ends lost 8 bases and 1 base, in that order; junction bases with no gene match: 8. CDR1 is MNHEY, CDR2 SMNVEV, per germline (reference sequence). The length of the CDR3 is 15 residues. In DNA, the CDR3 is TGTGCCAGCCAGATAGCGGGGGAACCCCAAGAGACCCAGTACTTC. Its protein is CASQIAGEPQETQYF.

This chain uses TRBV5-8 with TRBJ1-1; D is unresolved. CDR3 length: 15 residues. V was pared by 0 bases and J by 0 bases, with 9 bases between. From germline, CDR1 is SGHTS and CDR2 YDEGEE. CDR3 loop: CASSLVRVMNTEAFF. The CDR3 DNA reads TGTGCCAGCAGCTTGGTGAGGGTGATGAACACTGAAGCTTTCTTT.

The rearrangement joins TRBV5-6 to TRBJ2-5, with TRBD2 identical over 11 bases. V lost 4 bases to trimming and J lost 4 bases; unmatched junction nucleotides: 3. The CDR3 runs to 14 residues. Germline V gene data show CDR1 as SGHDT and CDR2 as YYEEEE. As DNA, the CDR3 is TGTGCCAGCAGCCCCGGACTAGCGGGAGAGACCCAGTACTTC. Encoded protein: CASSPGLAGETQYF. The full variable domain, with the rest looked up from reference TRBV5-6 and TRBJ2-5, is DAGVTQSPTHLIKTRGQQVTLRCSPKSGHDTVSWYQQALGQGPQFIFQYYEEEERQRGNFPDRFSGHQFPNYSSELNVNALLLGDSALYLCASSPGLAGETQYFGPGTRLLVL.

The chain employs TRBV5-6 and TRBJ1-5; TRBD1 matches at 8 bases. V shed 4 bases and J 6 bases; nucleotides not matched to a gene: 12. The CDR3 has 16 residues. Germline V gene sequence: CDR1 SGHDT, CDR2 YYEEEE. The CDR3: CASSVSYGTGSQPQHF. The CDR3 bases are TGTGCCAGCAGCGTATCATACGGGACAGGTAGTCAGCCCCAGCATTTT. The variable domain in full, with the rest retrieved from reference TRBV5-6 and TRBJ1-5, is DAGVTQSPTHLIKTRGQQVTLRCSPKSGHDTVSWYQQALGQGPQFIFQYYEEEERQRGNFPDRFSGHQFPNYSSELNVNALLLGDSALYLCASSVSYGTGSQPQHFGDGTRLSIL.

This clone was recorded at least ten times. The V call is TRBV18, the J call TRBJ1-2; D perhaps matches TRBD1 (5 bases). Germline lookup yields CDR1 KGHSH and CDR2 LQKENI. V lost 3 bases and J 3 bases, leaving 17 bases between the germline ends. The CDR3 runs to 16 residues. CDR3 sequence (DNA): TGTGCCAGCTCACCCTTACCCCAGGGTATGGACTATGGCTACACCTTC. This codes for CASSPLPQGMDYGYTF.